This TCR beta chain was sequenced for a study of CD8+CD57+ T cells in acquired aplastic anemia. Germline V CDR1 and CDR2: ENHRY, SYGVKD. The CDR3 loop spans 15 amino acids. Between the trimmed V and J ends, which lost 6 bases and 1 base, there was a span of 14 bases. TCR beta VDJ combinations and CDR3 sequences were profiled from genomic DNA. TCRdb used MiXCR to reprocess the reads, holding one entry per CDR3 protein. The sample contains 180,000 or so distinct CDR3 sequences, under 55% of which appear only once. This clonotype showed up just a few times. Individuals selected for sequencing had exhibited CD8+CD57+ cell expansion on flow cytometry.

This chain links TRBV10-3 with TRBJ2-3; D is ambiguous. The TCR originated in a human donor with aplastic anemia. Sequenced input: sorted CD4+, CD8+, or CD8+CD57+ T cells (not recorded which) from PBMCs. This chain's CDR3 is CAISLDFSGTDTQYF. CDR3 coding DNA: TGTGCCATCAGCCTAGATTTTTCCGGCACAGATACGCAGTATTTT.